These 22 T cell receptor beta chains were all obtained from the same sample, sequenced in a study of shared clonotypes between healthy human individuals. This table comes from immunoSEQ multiplex PCR, and its TCRdb copy is limited to in-frame clones, with some not included. The table lists roughly 1,500,000 clones, approximately 98.5% of them singletons. The material sequenced was naive CD4+ T cells sorted from blood. Subset reported: CD45RA+ positively selected. Receptors originate from a man aged 25-40 years in good health.

This clone showed up just once. The CDR3 is CASVDRAGTGELFF. CDR3 nucleotides: TGTGCCAGTGTGGACAGGGCGGGGACCGGGGAGCTGTTTTTT. The rearrangement links TRBV19 to TRBJ2-2; 8 nucleotides match TRBD1. Germline V gene data show CDR1 as LNHDA and CDR2 as SQIVND (reference sequence). V shed 8 bases, J shed 5 bases, and the junction held 7 bases outside the gene matches. The CDR3 length is 14 residues.

A note on this clone: Other DNA sequences in the sample encode the same CDR3. This chain links TRBV5-1 with TRBJ2-5; D possibly corresponds to TRBD2 (5 bases). The CDR3 is made up of 14 amino acids. CDR1 SGHRS and CDR2 YFSETQ come from the germline V gene. Trimming left V 0 bases short and J 1 base short, with 7 bases between. In DNA form, the CDR3 reads TGCGCCAGCAGCTTGGGAGGGTTCCAAGAGACCCAGTACTTC. This gives the protein CASSLGGFQETQYF.

This clone was counted once. This chain connects TRBV28 to TRBJ2-7; D not resolved. The germline V gene encodes CDR1 MDHEN and CDR2 SYDVKM. Trimming took off 1 base at V and 0 bases at J, with 10 bases between the two ends. The CDR3 runs 15 residues. CDR3 nucleotides: TGTGCCAGCAGTTTATCGGCAAGGAGCTCCTACGAGCAGTACTTC. This codes for CASSLSARSSYEQYF.

Turning to this clone: In the same sample, other DNA sequences code for this CDR3. The genes are TRBV6-5 and TRBJ2-1; no clear D gene. V dropped 2 bases and J dropped 4 bases, with 6 bases sitting between them. The length of the CDR3 is 13 residues. From germline, CDR1 is MNHEY and CDR2 SVGAGI. The CDR3: CASSYGRYNEQFF. The CDR3 nucleotides read TGTGCCAGCAGTTACGGACGGTACAATGAGCAGTTCTTC.

The V call is TRBV29-1, the J call TRBJ2-7; D possibly corresponds to TRBD1 (5 bases). The ends were cut back, 4 bases at V and 0 bases at J, with 19 bases in the middle. Germline CDR1 reads SQVTM; CDR2 reads ANQGSEA. The CDR3 contains 16 residues. The CDR3 region has the DNA TGCAGCGTTGTAAAGGACAATACCAGGAGCTCCTACGAGCAGTACTTC. This encodes CSVVKDNTRSSYEQYF.

This chain links TRBV29-1 with TRBJ2-7; D might be TRBD1 (5 bases). The CDR3 loop spans 10 amino acids. V was shortened by 7 bases and J by 5 bases, with 9 bases between the two germline ends. The germline gives CDR1 SQVTM, CDR2 ANQGSEA. As DNA, the CDR3 is TGCAGCGCCGGACATGACGAGCAGTACTTC. Its protein is CSAGHDEQYF.

The genes are TRBV5-8 and TRBJ1-5, with 8 bases matching TRBD1. Germline V CDR1 and CDR2: SGHTS, YDEGEE. The V segment lost 7 bases and the J segment 6 bases; nucleotides outside the gene matches: 12. This CDR3 spans 15 amino acids. This CDR3 reads CASLPPGRGPQPQHF. CDR3 nucleotide sequence: TGTGCCAGCCTCCCCCCAGGCAGGGGGCCTCAGCCCCAGCATTTT.

CDR3 sequence: CAWSALLAGEPDTQYF. CDR3 in DNA: TGTGCCTGGAGTGCACTTTTGGCGGGAGAGCCAGATACGCAGTATTTT. The chain employs TRBV30 and TRBJ2-3, with TRBD2 matching over 7 bases. The CDR3 covers 16 residues. V was pared by 1 base and J by 4 bases, with 11 bases of the junction left unmatched. CDR1 is GTSNPN and CDR2 is SVGIG in the germline V gene (reference sequence). The whole variable domain, remainder taken from reference TRBV30 and TRBJ2-3, is SQTIHQWPATLVQPVGSPLSLECTVEGTSNPNLYWYRQAAGRGLQLLFYSVGIGQISSEVPQNLSASRPQDRQFILSSKKLLLSDSGFYLCAWSALLAGEPDTQYFGPGTRLTVL.

Turning to this clone: Other DNA sequences within the sample encode an identical CDR3. The rearrangement links TRBV9 to TRBJ1-5; unclear D gene. This CDR3 has 14 amino acids. V lost 0 bases and J 1 base, leaving 5 bases between the germline ends. CDR1 is SGDLS and CDR2 is YYNGEE in the germline V gene. This CDR3 reads CASSVAGSNQPQHF. The CDR3 DNA sequence: TGTGCCAGCAGCGTAGCGGGGAGCAATCAGCCCCAGCATTTT. The variable domain in full, with the rest retrieved from reference TRBV9 and TRBJ1-5, is DSGVTQTPKHLITATGQRVTLRCSPRSGDLSVYWYQQSLDQGLQFLIQYYNGEERAKGNILERFSAQQFPDLHSELNLSSLELGDSALYFCASSVAGSNQPQHFGDGTRLSIL.

A note on this clone: This CDR3 is also generated by other DNA sequences in the sample. V usage is TRBV11-3 and J usage is TRBJ2-7, with TRBD1 identical over 7 bases. V lost 5 bases, J lost 2 bases, and 3 bases stayed unmatched. The CDR3 consists of 13 residues. Germline CDR1 and CDR2: SGHNT and YENEEA. In DNA, the CDR3 is TGTGCCAGCAGCCGAGGACAGGCCTACGAGCAGTACTTC. Its protein product is CASSRGQAYEQYF.

V and J are TRBV4-3 and TRBJ2-3; perhaps TRBD1 as D (6 bases). The length of the CDR3 is 15 residues. V lost 3 bases to trimming and J lost 5 bases, with 15 bases between them. CDR1 LGHNA and CDR2 YSLEER come from the germline V gene. This CDR3 reads CASSQASGVGDTQYF. The CDR3 bases are TGCGCCAGCAGCCAGGCTTCAGGGGTAGGAGATACGCAGTATTTT.

A word on this clone: The sample contains more than one DNA sequence encoding this CDR3. The chain recombines TRBV9 with TRBJ2-3; D not certain. Trimming removed 0 bases at V and 0 bases at J, with 8 bases between. The V gene's germline CDR1 is SGDLS and CDR2 YYNGEE. This CDR3 has 15 amino acids. The CDR3 sequence: CASSVGAGSTDTQYF. DNA of the CDR3: TGTGCCAGCAGCGTAGGGGCCGGGAGCACAGATACGCAGTATTTT.

The V gene is TRBV19, the J gene TRBJ1-2; 7 bases match TRBD1. V shed 5 bases and J 4 bases; nucleotides not matched to a gene: 7. The germline CDR1 and CDR2 sequences are LNHDA and SQIVND (reference sequence). The CDR3 is 14 amino acids. This CDR3 reads CASSQPGQSYGYTF. The CDR3 bases are TGTGCCAGTAGTCAACCGGGACAGAGCTATGGCTACACCTTC.

The chain has TRBV28 and TRBJ2-6; possibly TRBD1 for D (6 bases). The CDR3 extends over 16 amino acids. V lost 3 bases to trimming and J lost 3 bases, with 12 bases between them. In germline, CDR1 is MDHEN, CDR2 SYDVKM. The CDR3: CASSFAGAGGANVLTF. The CDR3 nucleotides are TGTGCCAGCAGTTTCGCAGGGGCGGGTGGGGCCAACGTCCTGACTTTC.

This chain uses TRBV25-1 with TRBJ2-7; maybe TRBD1 (6 bases). The CDR3 has 13 residues. Germline V gives CDR1 MGHDK, CDR2 SYGVNS. Trimming shortened V by 7 bases and J by 0 bases, and 10 bases separated the two germline ends. The CDR3 sequence: CASNGGSSYEQYF. Written as DNA, the CDR3 is TGTGCCAGCAATGGGGGCAGCTCCTACGAGCAGTACTTC.

V usage is TRBV6-5 and J usage is TRBJ2-1; the D gene is possibly TRBD2 (7 bases). Germline V lookup: CDR1 MNHEY, CDR2 SVGAGI. V lost 7 bases and J lost 0, with 13 bases in between. The CDR3 spans 15 residues. The CDR3 protein is CASTKGGSSYNEQFF. As DNA, the CDR3 is TGTGCCAGCACAAAGGGGGGGAGCTCCTACAATGAGCAGTTCTTC.

The chain combines TRBV9 with TRBJ2-2, with D perhaps TRBD2 (6 bases). CDR3 size: 17 residues. CDR1 and CDR2 (germline): SGDLS, YYNGEE. V was clipped by 4 bases and J by 0 bases, with 16 bases between them. For the CDR3, the DNA is TGTGCCAGCAGCCCGACCCGGGGGATACCGAACACCGGGGAGCTGTTTTTT. Its protein product is CASSPTRGIPNTGELFF. Full variable domain (rest looked up from reference TRBV9 and TRBJ2-2): DSGVTQTPKHLITATGQRVTLRCSPRSGDLSVYWYQQSLDQGLQFLIQYYNGEERAKGNILERFSAQQFPDLHSELNLSSLELGDSALYFCASSPTRGIPNTGELFFGEGSRLTVL.

The chain recombines TRBV5-1 with TRBJ2-2; D gene unclear. Germline V gene data show CDR1 as SGHRS and CDR2 as YFSETQ. The V end lost 5 bases, the J end lost 1 base, and 6 bases lay between the germline ends. There are 13 residues in the CDR3. CDR3 coding DNA: TGCGCCAGCAGTTGGCAGAACACCGGGGAGCTGTTTTTT. This encodes CASSWQNTGELFF.

Only one count was recorded for this clone. The chain joins TRBV5-8 to TRBJ2-3; 8 bases line up with TRBD1. The V segment lost 0 bases and the J segment 7 bases; nucleotides outside the gene matches: 7. This CDR3 is built from 15 residues. CDR1 and CDR2 (germline): SGHTS, YDEGEE. CDR3 region: CASSLGPGQGNTQYF. The DNA for the CDR3 is TGTGCCAGCAGCTTGGGTCCCGGACAGGGCAATACGCAGTATTTT.

The genes are TRBV5-1 and TRBJ2-2; TRBD2 matches 7 bases. The length of the CDR3 is 15 residues. The germline gives CDR1 SGHRS, CDR2 YFSETQ. V lost 7 bases and J lost 4; bases outside the gene matches: 10. The CDR3 loop is CASASGLISTGELFF. The CDR3 DNA reads TGCGCCAGCGCCTCGGGACTAATATCCACCGGGGAGCTGTTTTTT.

J is TRBJ1-2 and V is TRBV29-1; perhaps TRBD1 as D (5 bases). With 4 bases removed from V and 5 bases from J, the gap between germline ends came to 11 bases. The CDR3 extends over 12 amino acids. Germline V gene sequence: CDR1 SQVTM, CDR2 ANQGSEA. CDR3 protein: CSVVQGVYGYTF. CDR3 in DNA: TGCAGCGTTGTTCAGGGAGTGTATGGCTACACCTTC.

V and J are TRBV6-1 and TRBJ1-5; 7 nucleotides align to TRBD1. V was pared by 3 bases and J by 1 base, with 3 bases of the junction left unmatched. There are 15 residues in the CDR3. Germline CDR1 is MNHNS and CDR2 is SASEGT. The CDR3, as DNA: TGTGCCAGCAGTGAGCTGGGACAGAGCAATCAGCCCCAGCATTTT. It yields the protein CASSELGQSNQPQHF.